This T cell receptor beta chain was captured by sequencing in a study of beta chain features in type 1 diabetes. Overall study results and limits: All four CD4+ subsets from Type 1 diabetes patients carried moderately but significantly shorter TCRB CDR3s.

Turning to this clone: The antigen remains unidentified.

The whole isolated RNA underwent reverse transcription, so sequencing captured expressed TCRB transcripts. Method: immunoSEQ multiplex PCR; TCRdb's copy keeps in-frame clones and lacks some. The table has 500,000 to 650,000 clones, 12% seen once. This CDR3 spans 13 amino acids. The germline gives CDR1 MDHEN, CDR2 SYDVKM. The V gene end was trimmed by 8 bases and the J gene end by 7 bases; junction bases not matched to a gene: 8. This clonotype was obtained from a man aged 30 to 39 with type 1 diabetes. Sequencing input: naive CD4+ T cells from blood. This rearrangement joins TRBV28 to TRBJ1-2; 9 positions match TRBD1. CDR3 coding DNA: TGTGCCAGCTGGACAGGGGCAGATGGTGGCTACACCTTC. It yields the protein CASWTGADGGYTF.